This T cell receptor beta chain was recorded in a study of post-analysis software for immune sequencing data. Study background: In terms of disease course, relapsing-remitting, secondary progressive and progressive-relapsing multiple sclerosis were included.

As to this clonotype: Its antigen is undetermined.

TCR beta cDNA libraries had unique molecular identifiers. Each batch of about 0.95 to 11 million T cells produced 500,000 to 600,000 cDNA molecules. TCRdb fed the PCR reads into MiXCR, producing one record per CDR3 protein. The sample has roughly 700,000 distinct CDR3 sequences, approximately 30% seen once. The study's findings and limits: With F measure, samples from one preparation batch clustered together strongly. Relative to controls, patients with multiple sclerosis showed significantly lower normalized Chao1 diversity. Controls showed lower frequencies than patients for a few TRBV segments, and TRBV5-6, TRBV5-1 and TRBV20-1 were among these.

This CDR3 spans 13 amino acids. Germline lookup yields CDR1 SGHRS and CDR2 YFSETQ. V lost 5 bases and J lost 3, with 12 bases in between. The chain employs TRBV5-1 and TRBJ2-7; no firm D call. Sequencing was carried out using blood. This TCR was recovered from a girl aged 5-17 years with multiple sclerosis. The DNA for the CDR3 is TGCGCCAGCAGTTTTCAATGGGGCTACGAGCAGTACTTC. Translation gives CASSFQWGYEQYF. Based on the CDR3 plus reference TRBV5-1 and TRBJ2-7, the full variable domain is KAGVTQTPRYLIKTRGQQVTLSCSPISGHRSVSWYQQTPGQGLQFLFEYFSETQRNKGNFPGRFSGRQFSNSRSEMNVSTLELGDSALYLCASSFQWGYEQYFGPGTRLTVT.